These T cell receptor beta chains were read from a single sample in a study of Ad26.COV2.S vaccination and SARS-CoV-2 variants. The method was immunoSEQ multiplex PCR; TCRdb's version includes in-frame clones alone and lacks a portion of them. The table has more than 150,000 clones, approximately 88% seen once. This specimen was peripheral blood, taken after recovery from COVID-19. All receptors come from a human donor who had recovered from COVID-19. The CDR3 runs from the conserved cysteine through the conserved F or W. The order of the fields is clone size, D gene, V gene, J gene, CDR3 DNA, CDR3 protein. D genes are given only for firm matches. Clone size is not always given. Where it is, it says once, few, many or a class for expanded clones.

once	TRBD1	TRBV2	TRBJ1-2	TGTGCCAGCAGGGACAGGTCCCCCTCGAGGACCTTC	CASRDRSPSRTF
once	TRBD2	TRBV14	TRBJ2-1	TGTGCCAGCAGCCAAGACTGGTTAGCGGGAGGGAATGAGCAGTTCTTC	CASSQDWLAGGNEQFF
once	TRBD2	TRBV14	TRBJ2-1	TGTGCCAGCAGCCACTCGTTGGGGATGGGGCTAGCGGGAGAGGCGGATGAGCAGTTCTTC	CASSHSLGMGLAGEADEQFF
few	-	TRBV3-1/TRBV3-2	TRBJ1-6	TGTGCCAGCAGCGGACAATCGGATTCACCCCTCCACTTT	CASSGQSDSPLHF
-	TRBD2	TRBV7-3	TRBJ2-7	TGTGCCAGCAGCTTAAGCGGGAGCTACGAGCAGTACTTC	CASSLSGSYEQYF
-	-	TRBV5-1	TRBJ1-1	TGCGCCAGCAGGCCGCACCGGGGTACTGAAGCTTTCTTT	CASRPHRGTEAFF
-	-	TRBV15	TRBJ2-3	TGTGCCACCAGCAGAGAAGGTAGGACAGATACGCAGTATTTT	CATSREGRTDTQYF
few	-	TRBV6-1	TRBJ1-2	TGTGCCAGCAGTGAATCGGGTAACTATGGCTACACCTTC	CASSESGNYGYTF
once	TRBD2	TRBV5-1	TRBJ2-2	TGCGCCAGCAGCCCCGGGGGGTACGACACCGGGGAGCTGTTTTTT	CASSPGGYDTGELFF
-	-	TRBV19	TRBJ1-5	TGTGCCAGTAGAAGGGGGGGCCAGGTGCTCCAGCCCCAGCATTTT	CASRRGGQVLQPQHF
-	-	TRBV3-1/TRBV3-2	TRBJ2-5	TGTGCCAGCAGCCAAGATAGGCGACCCCAAGAGACCCAGTACTTC	CASSQDRRPQETQYF
-	TRBD1	TRBV19	TRBJ2-3	TGTGCCACTTCGATCTGGGACAGCCTCACAGATACGCAGTATTTT	CATSIWDSLTDTQYF
-	-	TRBV2	TRBJ1-4	TGTGCCATCAAAGGGGCGGATGAAAAACTGTTTTTT	CAIKGADEKLFF
-	TRBD1	TRBV4-1	TRBJ2-5	TGCGCCAGCAGCCAAGGCTTCGTAGGGACAGAGTACCAAGAGACCCAGTACTTC	CASSQGFVGTEYQETQYF
-	-	TRBV29-1	TRBJ2-3	TGCAGCGTTGTTAAAGGCCTTCCACTAGCTGTTGGAGATACGCAGTATTTT	CSVVKGLPLAVGDTQYF
-	-	TRBV6-2/TRBV6-3	TRBJ1-6	TGTGCCAGCAGCAAGGGTGGACTCTACTATAATTCACCCCTCCACTTT	CASSKGGLYYNSPLHF
-	-	TRBV5-1	TRBJ1-4	TGCGCCAGCAGCTTGGAAGTCGGGGCGGAAAAACTGTTTTTT	CASSLEVGAEKLFF
once	-	TRBV9	TRBJ1-3	TGTGCCAGCAGCGGAGTTAACTCTGGAAACACCATATATTTT	CASSGVNSGNTIYF
-	-	TRBV4-1	TRBJ1-5	TGCGCCAGCAGCCTTCAGAGGGCCCTAGGGCAGCCCCAGCATTTT	CASSLQRALGQPQHF
-	-	TRBV2	TRBJ1-5	TGTGCCAGCAGTGATTGGGGGGGCAATCAGCCCCAGCATTTT	CASSDWGGNQPQHF
-	TRBD1	TRBV5-1	TRBJ2-1	TGCGCCAGCAGCTCGGGACAGGGGGCAGGGAATGAGCAGTTCTTC	CASSSGQGAGNEQFF
-	-	TRBV7-3	TRBJ2-2	TGTGCCAGCAGCTTCCTGGGCCAAGGGGCGAACACCGGGGAGCTGTTTTTT	CASSFLGQGANTGELFF